Only a few counts were recorded for the clone carrying this TCR beta chain. There was relapse after autologous stem cell transplantation in every patient, and there was variation in brentuximab vedotin exposure. This CDR3 has 13 amino acids. Trimming stripped 3 bases from V and 5 bases from J, with 9 bases between. Germline V gene data show CDR1 as MRHNA and CDR2 as SNTAGT. This record comes from a study of PD-1 blockade in classical Hodgkin lymphoma. Using immunoSEQ multiplex PCR, the repertoire was profiled, and TCRdb retains in-frame clones only, with some absent. Found here are 14,000 or so clones, 70% to 85% of them singletons; the top ten hold approximately 25%.

The chain recombines TRBV6-4 with TRBJ2-3; D gene unclear. The source is a human donor with classical Hodgkin lymphoma. The specimen was peripheral blood mononuclear cells (PBMCs), collected at baseline. CDR3 DNA: TGTGCCAGCAGTGAATCCAGCCAAGATACGCAGTATTTT. It encodes CASSESSQDTQYF.